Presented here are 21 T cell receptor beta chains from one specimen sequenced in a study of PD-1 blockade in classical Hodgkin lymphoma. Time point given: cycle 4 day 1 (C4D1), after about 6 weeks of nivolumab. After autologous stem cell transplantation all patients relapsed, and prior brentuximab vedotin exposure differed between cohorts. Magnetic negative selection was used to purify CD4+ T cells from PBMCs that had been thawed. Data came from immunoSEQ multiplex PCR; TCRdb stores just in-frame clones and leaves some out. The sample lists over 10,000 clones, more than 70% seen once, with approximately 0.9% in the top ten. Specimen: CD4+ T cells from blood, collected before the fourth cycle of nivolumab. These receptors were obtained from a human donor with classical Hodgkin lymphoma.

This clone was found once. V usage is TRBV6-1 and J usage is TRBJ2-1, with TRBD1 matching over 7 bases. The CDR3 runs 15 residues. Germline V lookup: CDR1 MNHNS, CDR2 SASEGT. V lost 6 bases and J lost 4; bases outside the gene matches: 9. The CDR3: CASRPPDRRYNEQFF. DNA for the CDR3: TGTGCCAGCAGACCCCCGGACAGGAGATACAATGAGCAGTTCTTC.

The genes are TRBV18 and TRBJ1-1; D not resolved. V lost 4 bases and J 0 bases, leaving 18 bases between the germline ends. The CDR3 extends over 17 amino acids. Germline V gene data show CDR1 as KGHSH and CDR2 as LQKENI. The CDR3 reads CASSLLLERVMNTEAFF. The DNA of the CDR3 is TGTGCCAGCTCACTTTTACTAGAACGAGTGATGAACACTGAAGCTTTCTTT.

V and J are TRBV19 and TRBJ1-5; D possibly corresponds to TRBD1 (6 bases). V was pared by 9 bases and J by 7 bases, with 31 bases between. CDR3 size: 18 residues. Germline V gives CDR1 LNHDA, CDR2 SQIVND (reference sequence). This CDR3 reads CASYQGLDPGRRSQPQHF. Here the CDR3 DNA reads TGTGCCAGCTACCAGGGGTTGGACCCGGGACGGCGAAGCCAGCCCCAGCATTTT. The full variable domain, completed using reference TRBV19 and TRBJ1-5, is DGGITQSPKYLFRKEGQNVTLSCEQNLNHDAMYWYRQDPGQGLRLIYYSQIVNDFQKGDIAEGYSVSREKKESFPLTVTSAQKNPTAFYLCASYQGLDPGRRSQPQHFGDGTRLSIL.

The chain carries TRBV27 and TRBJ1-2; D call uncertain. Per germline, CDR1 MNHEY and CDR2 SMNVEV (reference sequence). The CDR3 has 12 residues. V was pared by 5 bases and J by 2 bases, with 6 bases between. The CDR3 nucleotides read TGTGCCAGCAGTCCGTACAACTATGGCTACACCTTC. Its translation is CASSPYNYGYTF.

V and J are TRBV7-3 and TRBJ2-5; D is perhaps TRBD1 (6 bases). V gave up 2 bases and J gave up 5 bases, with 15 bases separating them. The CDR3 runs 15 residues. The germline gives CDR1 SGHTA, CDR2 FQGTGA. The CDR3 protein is CASSLSSGVEETQYF. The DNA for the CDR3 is TGTGCCAGCAGCTTATCTTCAGGGGTAGAGGAGACCCAGTACTTC.

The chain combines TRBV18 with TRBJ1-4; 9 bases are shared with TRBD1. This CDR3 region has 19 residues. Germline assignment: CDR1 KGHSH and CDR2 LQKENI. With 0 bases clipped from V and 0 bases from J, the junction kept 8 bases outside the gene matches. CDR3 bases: TGTGCCAGCTCACCACCGGGACAGGGCTGGATAGCAACTAATGAAAAACTGTTTTTT. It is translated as CASSPPGQGWIATNEKLFF.

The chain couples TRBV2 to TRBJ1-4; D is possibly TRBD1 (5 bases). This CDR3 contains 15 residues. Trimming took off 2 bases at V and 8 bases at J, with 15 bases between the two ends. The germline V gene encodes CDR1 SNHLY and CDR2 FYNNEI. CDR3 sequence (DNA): TGTGCCAGCAGTGAAATGAGGTTCGGGGGGGAAAAACTGTTTTTT. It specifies CASSEMRFGGEKLFF.

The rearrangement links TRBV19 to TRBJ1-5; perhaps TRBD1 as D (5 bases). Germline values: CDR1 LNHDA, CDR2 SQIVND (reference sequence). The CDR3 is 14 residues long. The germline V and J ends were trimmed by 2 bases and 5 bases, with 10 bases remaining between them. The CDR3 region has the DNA TGTGCCAGTAGTATATTATTGGGGGATCAGCCCCAGCATTTT. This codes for CASSILLGDQPQHF.

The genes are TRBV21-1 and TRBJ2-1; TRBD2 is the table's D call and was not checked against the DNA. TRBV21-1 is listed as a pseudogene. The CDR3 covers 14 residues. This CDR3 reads CASSRGTTYNEQFF. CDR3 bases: TGTGCCAGCAGCAGAGGGACTACTTACAATGAGCAGTTCTTC.

CDR3 DNA: TGTGCCAGCAGTTTATACCCCGCGACCACCGGGGAGCTGTTTTTT. This translates into CASSLYPATTGELFF. The chain carries TRBV27 and TRBJ2-2; D is unresolved. This CDR3 comprises 15 residues. Germline CDR1 and CDR2: MNHEY and SMNVEV (reference sequence). Trimming stripped 1 base from V and 4 bases from J, with 10 bases between.

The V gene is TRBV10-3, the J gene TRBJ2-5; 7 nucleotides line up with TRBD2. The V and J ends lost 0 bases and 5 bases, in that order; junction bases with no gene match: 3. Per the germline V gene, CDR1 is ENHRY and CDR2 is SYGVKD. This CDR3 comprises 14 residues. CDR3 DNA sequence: TGTGCCATCAGTGAGTCGAGAGCGGGGGAGACCCAGTACTTC. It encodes CAISESRAGETQYF.

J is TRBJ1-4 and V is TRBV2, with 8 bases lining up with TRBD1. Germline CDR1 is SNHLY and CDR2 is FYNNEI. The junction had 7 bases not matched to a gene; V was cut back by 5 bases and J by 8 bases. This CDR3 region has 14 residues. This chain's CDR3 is CASSPGGAGEKLFF. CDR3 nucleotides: TGTGCCAGCAGTCCAGGGGGCGCGGGGGAAAAACTGTTTTTT.

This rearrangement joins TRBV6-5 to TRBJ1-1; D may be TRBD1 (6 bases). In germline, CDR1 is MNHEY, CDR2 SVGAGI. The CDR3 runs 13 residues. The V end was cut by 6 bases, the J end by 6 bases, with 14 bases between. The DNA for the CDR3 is TGTGCCAGCAGCCCAAAGGGGGGAGCTGAAGCTTTCTTT. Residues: CASSPKGGAEAFF.

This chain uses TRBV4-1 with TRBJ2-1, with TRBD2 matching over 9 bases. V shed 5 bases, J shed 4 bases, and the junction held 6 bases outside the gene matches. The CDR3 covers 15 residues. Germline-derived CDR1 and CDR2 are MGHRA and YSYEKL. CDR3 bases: TGCGCCAGCAGCGCGGGACTAGCTGAGTACAATGAGCAGTTCTTC. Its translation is CASSAGLAEYNEQFF.

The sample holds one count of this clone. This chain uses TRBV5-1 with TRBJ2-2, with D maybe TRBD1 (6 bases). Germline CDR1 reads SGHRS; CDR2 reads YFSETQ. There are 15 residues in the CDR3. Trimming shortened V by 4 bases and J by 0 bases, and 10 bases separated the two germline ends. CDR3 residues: CASSNRVPNTGELFF. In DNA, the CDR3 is TGCGCCAGCAGCAACAGGGTTCCGAACACCGGGGAGCTGTTTTTT.

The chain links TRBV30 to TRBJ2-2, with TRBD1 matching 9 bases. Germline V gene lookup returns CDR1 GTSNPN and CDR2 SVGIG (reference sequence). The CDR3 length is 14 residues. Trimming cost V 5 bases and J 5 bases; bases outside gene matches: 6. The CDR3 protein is CAWPGTGRTGELFF. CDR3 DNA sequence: TGTGCCTGGCCGGGGACAGGGAGAACCGGGGAGCTGTTTTTT.

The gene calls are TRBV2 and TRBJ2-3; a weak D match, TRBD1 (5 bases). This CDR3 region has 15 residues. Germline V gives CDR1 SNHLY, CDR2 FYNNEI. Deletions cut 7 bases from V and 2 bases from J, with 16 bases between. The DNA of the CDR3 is TGTGCCAGCAAATCACAGGTATCCCACACAGATACGCAGTATTTT. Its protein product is CASKSQVSHTDTQYF.

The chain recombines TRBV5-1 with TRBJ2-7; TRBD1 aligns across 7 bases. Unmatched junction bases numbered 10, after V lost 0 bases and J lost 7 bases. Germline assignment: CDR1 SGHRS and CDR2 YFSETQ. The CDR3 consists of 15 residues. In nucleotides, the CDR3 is TGCGCCAGCAGCTTGGGCCACAGGGGAGTCTTGGAGCAGTACTTC. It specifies CASSLGHRGVLEQYF.

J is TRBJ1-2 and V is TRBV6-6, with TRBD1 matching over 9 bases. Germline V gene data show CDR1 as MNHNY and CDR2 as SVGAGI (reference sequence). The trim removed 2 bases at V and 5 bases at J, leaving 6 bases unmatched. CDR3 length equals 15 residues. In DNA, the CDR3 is TGTGCCAGCAGTTACAATCTCGGACAGGGGTATGGCTACACCTTC. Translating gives CASSYNLGQGYGYTF.

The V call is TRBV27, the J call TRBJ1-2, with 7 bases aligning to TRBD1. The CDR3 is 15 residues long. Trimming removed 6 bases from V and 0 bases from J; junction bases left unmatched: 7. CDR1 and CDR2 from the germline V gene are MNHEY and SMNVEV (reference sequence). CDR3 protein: CASSLYRGANYGYTF. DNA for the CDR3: TGTGCCAGCAGCCTTTACAGGGGAGCTAACTATGGCTACACCTTC.

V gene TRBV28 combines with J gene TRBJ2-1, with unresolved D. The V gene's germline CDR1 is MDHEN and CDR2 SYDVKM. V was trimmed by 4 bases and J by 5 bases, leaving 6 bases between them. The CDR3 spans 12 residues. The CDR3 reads CASSYINNEQFF. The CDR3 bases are TGTGCCAGCAGTTATATCAACAATGAGCAGTTCTTC.